The source of this T cell receptor (beta chain) is a study of shared clonotypes between healthy human individuals. Healthy adults negative for HIV, lacking recent acute infections or vaccinations, served as donors. CD4+ cells yielded CD45RA+ naive and CD45RA-negative memory subsets. In the case of this clone: Other nucleotide sequences in the sample specify the same CDR3.

Per the original data handling: Without quality scores, immunoSEQ junctional reads could not be filtered like full-length reads. Libraries were prepared by immunoSEQ multiplex PCR; TCRdb keeps only in-frame clonotypes and omits some of them. V, J and clone size derive from that table, while D and trimming were established from the DNA sequence. Of about 2.5 million clones in the sample, about nine tenths were seen once. The receptor comes from a man between 18 and 35 years old in good health. Some clones in this sample may be carry-over from other donors' samples. The sample taken for sequencing was naive CD4+ T cells from PBMCs. As to subset: CD45RA+ positively selected.

The CDR3 DNA is TGTGCCAGCAGCTTAGAGGGGGATCAGCCCCAGCATTTT. Translated, it gives CASSLEGDQPQHF. The J gene is TRBJ1-5, the V gene TRBV11-2, with a weak D call TRBD1 (5 bases). CDR3 length: 13 amino acids. V was pared by 0 bases and J by 5 bases, with 5 bases between. The V gene's germline CDR1 is SGHAT and CDR2 FQNNGV.